The rows below give T cell receptor beta chains drawn from one sample of a study of cytomegalovirus exposure and HLA in healthy donors. Some clones are missing from TCRdb's copy, which holds only in-frame ones; the method was immunoSEQ multiplex PCR. Of around 89,000 clones listed, more than 65% are singletons. Source material: PBMCs. These receptors came from a girl aged 2-10 years in good health and CMV-seropositive. The CDR3 runs from the conserved cysteine through the conserved F or W. Each record gives: J gene, V gene, D gene, clone size, CDR3 DNA, CDR3 protein. D genes are given only for firm matches. A clone size is listed for some rows: how often the clone was seen (once, few, many), or a class if it is expanded.

>TRBJ2-2|TRBV28|NA|NA
TGTGCCAGCAGTTTGACTAATTTAGGAGGTTATGGCGGGGAGCTGTTTTTT
CASSLTNLGGYGGELFF
>TRBJ2-7|TRBV27|TRBD1|NA
TGTGCCAGCAGTCCATTACCTTACCCGGGACAGGGTACCTTCTACGAGCAGTACTTC
CASSPLPYPGQGTFYEQYF
>TRBJ2-7|TRBV6-5|TRBD1|NA
TGTGCCAGCAGTTACTCCGGGGACAGGGGGCTGTACGAGCAGTACTTC
CASSYSGDRGLYEQYF
>TRBJ1-1|TRBV6-5|NA|NA
TGTGCCAGCACCGAGGGGAGGGGGAACACTGAAGCTTTCTTT
CASTEGRGNTEAFF
>TRBJ2-1|TRBV7-2|TRBD2|once
TGTGCCAGCAGCTCCCTAGCGGGGGCTTACAATGAGCAGTTCTTC
CASSSLAGAYNEQFF
>TRBJ1-1|TRBV12-5|NA|NA
TGTGCTAGTAGCAGGGGTGAAAGCACTGAAGCTTTCTTT
CASSRGESTEAFF
>TRBJ2-3|TRBV25-1|NA|NA
TGTGCCAGCAGTGAAGGCAGGAACACAGATACGCAGTATTTT
CASSEGRNTDTQYF
>TRBJ2-1|TRBV11-2|TRBD2|NA
TGTGCCAGCAGCTCGACTAGCGGGAAAAATGAGCAGTTCTTC
CASSSTSGKNEQFF
>TRBJ1-5|TRBV4-1|NA|NA
TGCGCCAGCAGCCAAGATCGAGGGCTTGATCAGCCCCAGCATTTT
CASSQDRGLDQPQHF
>TRBJ2-2|TRBV4-1|NA|NA
TGCGCCAGCAGCCAAGTGACCCTAGTTACGAACACCGGGGAGCTGTTTTTT
CASSQVTLVTNTGELFF
>TRBJ1-5|TRBV2|NA|NA
TGTGCCAGCAGAGCTTCAGGGTTTTGGGATCAGCCCCAGCATTTT
CASRASGFWDQPQHF
>TRBJ1-1|TRBV7-9|NA|NA
TGTGCCAGCAGCTTATCCCAGGGTTGGTACACTGAAGCTTTCTTT
CASSLSQGWYTEAFF
>TRBJ2-5|TRBV30|NA|NA
TGTGCCTGGAGTCGGTCGGGGCAAGAGACCCAGTACTTC
CAWSRSGQETQYF
>TRBJ1-5|TRBV10-1|NA|once
TGCGCCAGCGGCATGAACGATCAGCCCCAGCATTTT
CASGMNDQPQHF
>TRBJ1-1|TRBV5-1|TRBD1|NA
TGCGCCAGCAGCCCCGGGACAGGGGGATTGGAAGCTTTCTTT
CASSPGTGGLEAFF
>TRBJ2-7|TRBV21-1|NA|NA
TGTGCCAGCAGCGCCCGGACAGGGGCCACGGGGGAGCAGTACTTC
CASSARTGATGEQYF
>TRBJ2-1|TRBV5-1|TRBD2|once
TGCGCCAGCAGCCTAAAAAGCGGGATTTCCTACAATGAGCAGTTCTTC
CASSLKSGISYNEQFF
>TRBJ2-2|TRBV27|TRBD1|NA
TGTGCCAGCAGTTATGGGACAGTGAACACCGGGGAGCTGTTTTTT
CASSYGTVNTGELFF
>TRBJ2-7|TRBV27|NA|NA
TGTGCCAGCAGTTTAGTTCAGGAGTGGACTCAGAGCTCCTACGAGCAGTACTTC
CASSLVQEWTQSSYEQYF
>TRBJ2-2|TRBV6-5|NA|NA
TGTGCCAGCAGTTCGGGAACCGGGGAGCTGTTTTTT
CASSSGTGELFF
>TRBJ2-5|TRBV7-3|NA|NA
TGTGCCAGCAGCTTTTCCGTATCCGAGACCCAGTACTTC
CASSFSVSETQYF
>TRBJ2-1|TRBV7-6|TRBD2|NA
TGTGCCAGCAGCACAAGCGGGGGGCGAAATGAGCAGTTCTTC
CASSTSGGRNEQFF
>TRBJ2-7|TRBV4-2|TRBD2|NA
TGTGCCAGCAGCCAAGACGGGACTAGCGCCTCCTACGAGCAGTACTTC
CASSQDGTSASYEQYF
>TRBJ1-1|TRBV6-1|NA|NA
TGTGCCACCGGGACTGGAAACACTGAAGCTTTCTTT
CATGTGNTEAFF
>TRBJ1-4|TRBV5-8|TRBD1|NA
TGTGCCAGCAGCTTAGGGACAGGCAGTGAAAAACTGTTTTTT
CASSLGTGSEKLFF
>TRBJ2-7|TRBV25-1|NA|NA
TGTGCCAGCAGTGAGGGGGGCTACGAGCAGTACTTC
CASSEGGYEQYF
>TRBJ2-1|TRBV6-1|TRBD1|few
TGTGCCAGCATTTCGGCAGGGGGCAGCGAGCAGTTCTTC
CASISAGGSEQFF
>TRBJ1-2|TRBV30|NA|once
TGTGCCTCCTCTGGACACAAGGGCTACACCTTC
CASSGHKGYTF
>TRBJ2-4|TRBV30|NA|once
TGTGCCTGGAGTGCCTATCAAGCCCTAGCCAAAAACATTCAGTACTTC
CAWSAYQALAKNIQYF
>TRBJ1-5|TRBV28|TRBD1|NA
TGTGCCAGCAGTCGAGCAGGGACAGGCAATCAGCCCCAGCATTTT
CASSRAGTGNQPQHF
>TRBJ2-7|TRBV10-1|TRBD1|NA
TGCGCCAGCAGTGAAGGCACGGGACAGCCCTCCTACGAGCAGTACTTC
CASSEGTGQPSYEQYF
>TRBJ2-5|TRBV5-8|NA|NA
TGTGCCAGCAGCGACCTAGGGGAAGTGGGCGGGACCCAGTACTTC
CASSDLGEVGGTQYF
>TRBJ2-7|TRBV28|TRBD2|NA
TGTGCCAGCAGTTTCCCCCCGGGACTAGCGGGAGAGGGGGTTTACGAGCAGTACTTC
CASSFPPGLAGEGVYEQYF
>TRBJ2-7|TRBV7-9|TRBD1|NA
TGTGCCAGCAGCTTAGGTCTCAACAGGGGGCTGTACGAGCAGTACTTC
CASSLGLNRGLYEQYF
>TRBJ2-1|TRBV12-5|TRBD2|NA
TGTGCTAGTGGTCCCACTAGCGGGGTTTACAATGAGCAGTTCTTC
CASGPTSGVYNEQFF